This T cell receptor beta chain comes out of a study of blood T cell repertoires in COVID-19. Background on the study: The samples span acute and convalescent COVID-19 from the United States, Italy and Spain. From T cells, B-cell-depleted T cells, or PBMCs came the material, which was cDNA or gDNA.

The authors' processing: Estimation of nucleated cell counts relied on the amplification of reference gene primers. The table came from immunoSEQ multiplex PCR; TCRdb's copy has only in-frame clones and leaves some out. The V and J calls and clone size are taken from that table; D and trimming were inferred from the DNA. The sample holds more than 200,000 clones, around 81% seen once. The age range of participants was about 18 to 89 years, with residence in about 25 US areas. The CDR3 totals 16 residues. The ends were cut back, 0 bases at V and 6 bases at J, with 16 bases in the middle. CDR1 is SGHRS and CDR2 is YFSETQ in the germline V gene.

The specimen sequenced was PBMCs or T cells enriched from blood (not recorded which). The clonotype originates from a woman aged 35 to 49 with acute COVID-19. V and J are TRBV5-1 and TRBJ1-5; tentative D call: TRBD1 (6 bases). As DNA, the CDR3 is TGCGCCAGCAGCTTGGGGAGTTTAGGGGGAAGTCAGCCCCAGCATTTT. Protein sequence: CASSLGSLGGSQPQHF.